This TCR beta chain emerged from a study of identical twins. The CDR3 totals 19 residues. The ends lost 3 bases at V and 10 bases at J; junction bases unmatched: 21. Germline lookup yields CDR1 KGHSH and CDR2 LQKENI. In every case, the donor was a healthy Caucasian. After template switching added a universal primer site, the resulting cDNA carried unique molecular identifiers. TCRdb redid the calling of the 5' RACE reads with MiXCR, one entry per CDR3 protein. The data contain 500,000 to 600,000 distinct CDR3 sequences, 22% of them seen just once; the ten biggest clones take up 0.91%. The sample was also reused in another study, on T cells expressing NK-cell markers. As reported in that work: Among CD8+ T cells from over 5 donors, dominant NKG2C+ clonotypes accounted for roughly 1.0-7.0%. Similarly, these clonotypes led the CD3+CD56-NKG2C+ fraction as well in several donors.

The source material was CD4+ T cells sorted from blood. The chain uses TRBV18 and TRBJ2-2, with TRBD1 matching 9 bases. The source is a woman between 18 and 30 years old in good health. CDR3 loop: CASSPKDTGGNARRAELFF. The CDR3 region has the DNA TGTGCCAGCTCACCGAAGGATACAGGGGGCAACGCAAGACGTGCGGAGCTGTTTTTT.